This entry features one TCR beta chain sequence. This clone was observed a single time. What this receptor recognizes is not known. Base-call qualities are not available, and no considerably larger clone is one nucleotide away. This record comes from a study of Ad26.COV2.S vaccination and SARS-CoV-2 variants (dated by TCRdb to the early 2020s). As for the study more broadly: Vaccine-arm donors came from COV1001, a multicentre, randomized, double-blind, placebo-controlled phase I-IIa trial of Ad26.COV2.S in healthy adults. The TCR-sequenced set comprised about 32 samples: about 19 Ad26.COV2.S vaccine recipients, 5 placebo recipients and 8 SARS-CoV-2 convalescent individuals. Ad26.COV2.S was administered intramuscularly at 5 x 10^10 or 1 x 10^11 viral particles, either as a single shot or as two shots given 56 days apart. Investigators did not know the trial group allocation while performing experiments and assessing outcomes. Trial participants were randomized into five groups of five, in which low-dose or high-dose Ad26.COV2.S was given once or twice, or placebo was given on both occasions. Sequencing of the TCRbeta repertoire served to evaluate the specificity and breadth of SARS-CoV-2-reactive T cell receptors following Ad26.COV2.S vaccination.

This sample's treatment or condition label indicates: around 19 received Ad26.COV2.S at low or high dose, single or two shots; roughly five received placebo; per-sample allocation not given. Repertoires of vaccine and placebo recipients were sequenced from samples collected on day 63 after the first injection. Between 29 July and 7 August 2020, Cohort 1b enrolled 25 adults aged 18-55 years at one site in Boston, USA. Ad26.COV2.S consisted of a replication-incompetent adenovirus type 26 vector by which a prefusion-stabilized SARS-CoV-2 spike protein from the original Wuhan strain was expressed. Here is what the overall study found, with its caveats: The study was not powered for comparison of responses between vaccine doses or regimens. Substantial breadth of spike-specific CD8+ and CD4+ T cell responses was reported after vaccination. Non-spike TCR breadth was comparable between vaccine and placebo recipients, consistent with the vaccine containing only spike. Compared with placebo recipients, Ad26.COV2.S recipients showed higher spike-specific TCR breadth (P = 0.0014). The authors noted that total T cell responses may have been underestimated by the TCR breadth and depth analyses.

TCRbeta CDR3 regions were sequenced with the immunoSEQ Assay. After extraction, genomic DNA underwent amplification by bias-controlled multiplex PCR, followed by high-throughput sequencing. The paper's processing steps were these. To quantify the absolute abundance of each unique TCRbeta CDR3 region, sequences were collapsed and filtered. T cell fraction was estimated by normalizing TCRbeta template counts to usable DNA, which was measured by amplifying reference genes present in all nucleated cells. Repertoire TCRs were annotated as SARS-CoV-2-specific when V gene, CDR3 amino acid sequence and J gene were exactly matched to a known reactive TCR set. The reference SARS-CoV-2 TCR set was obtained from MIRA and was filtered for enrichment in COVID-19-positive ImmuneCODE repertoires, whereby public or cross-reactive TCRs were removed. Using the MIRA antigens, annotated TCRs were further analysed by specific ORF or by position within an ORF. Breadth was defined as annotated unique rearrangements over total unique productive rearrangements; depth was the summed frequency of those rearrangements. Two-sided Wilcoxon rank-sum tests were applied when comparing TCR breadth between groups. What TCRdb holds here is the immuneACCESS table cut down to in-frame rearrangements. Part of the clones is not present; checked against another copy, under half of the missing clones reflect an unresolved V gene, and the others are unexplained. V, J and clone size were drawn from that table, and D and trimming were deduced from the DNA. In this sample the table shows some 410,000 clones, about 90% of which occur a single time. The ten largest clones add up to over 1.5% of the sample.

The sequence was collected from a person between 18 and 65 years old who received the Ad26.COV2.S COVID-19 vaccine or a placebo. Sequenced material: peripheral blood, taken in a trial of Ad26.COV2.S vaccine versus placebo.

The DNA is as follows: TGTGCCAGTAGTCGCGCAGGTGGGGGGAGCTCCTACGAGCAGTACTTC. Translated, it reads CASSRAGGGSSYEQYF. This receptor chain uses TRBV19 and TRBJ2-7; TRBD2 is perhaps the D gene, given 6 matching bases. The CDR3 runs 16 residues from the cysteine to the phenylalanine. Kept here is only the CDR3 DNA, which spans 48 bases and is read in frame from base 1. V is reduced by 5 bases and J by 0 bases, leaving a spacing of 17 bases between them. CDR1 and CDR2, per the germline V gene (reference sequence), are LNHDA and SQIVND.